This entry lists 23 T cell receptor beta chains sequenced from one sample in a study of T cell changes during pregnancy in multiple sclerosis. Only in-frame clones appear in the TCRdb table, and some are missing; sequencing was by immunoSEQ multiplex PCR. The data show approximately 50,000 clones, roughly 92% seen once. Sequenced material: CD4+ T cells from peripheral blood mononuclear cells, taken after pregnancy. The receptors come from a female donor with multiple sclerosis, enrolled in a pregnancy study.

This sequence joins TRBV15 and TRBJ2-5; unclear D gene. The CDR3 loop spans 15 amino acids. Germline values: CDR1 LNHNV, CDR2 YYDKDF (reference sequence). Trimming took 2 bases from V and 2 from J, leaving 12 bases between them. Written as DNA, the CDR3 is TGTGCCACCAGCAGAACGGCAGGCAGGCAAGAGACCCAGTACTTC. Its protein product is CATSRTAGRQETQYF. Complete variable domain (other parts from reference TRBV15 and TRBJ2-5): DAMVIQNPRYQVTQFGKPVTLSCSQTLNHNVMYWYQQKSSQAPKLLFHYYDKDFNNEADTPDNFQSRRPNTSFCFLDIRSPGLGDTAMYLCATSRTAGRQETQYFGPGTRLLVL.

The CDR3 loop reads CASSLEITDNQPQHF. CDR3 nucleotide sequence: TGTGCCAGCAGCTTAGAAATAACAGACAATCAGCCCCAGCATTTT. The chain links TRBV11-2 to TRBJ1-5; no clear D gene. The CDR3 has 15 residues. Germline V gives CDR1 SGHAT, CDR2 FQNNGV. The V end lost 0 bases, the J end lost 3 bases, and 9 bases lay between the germline ends.

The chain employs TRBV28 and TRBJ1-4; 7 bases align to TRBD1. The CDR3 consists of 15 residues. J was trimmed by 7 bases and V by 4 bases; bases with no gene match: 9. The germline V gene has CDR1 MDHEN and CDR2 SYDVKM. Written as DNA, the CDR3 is TGTGCCAGCAGTTCTCAGACAGGGCCTAGTGAAAAACTGTTTTTT. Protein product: CASSSQTGPSEKLFF.

For the CDR3, the DNA is TGTGCCAGCAGTGCGACAGGGGGGAACACTGAAGCTTTCTTT. It specifies CASSATGGNTEAFF. The chain joins TRBV6-1 to TRBJ1-1; TRBD1 matches 9 bases. The CDR3 runs to 14 residues. After removal of 4 bases from V and 1 base from J, the junction contained 1 base not matched to a gene. Looked up from germline, CDR1 is MNHNS and CDR2 is SASEGT.

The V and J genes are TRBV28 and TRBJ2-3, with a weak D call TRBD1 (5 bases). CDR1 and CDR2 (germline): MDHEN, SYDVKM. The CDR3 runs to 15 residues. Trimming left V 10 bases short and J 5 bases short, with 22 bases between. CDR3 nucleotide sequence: TGTGCCACCTTCTCTCTCCCCCTGACAGAAGATACGCAGTATTTT. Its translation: CATFSLPLTEDTQYF.

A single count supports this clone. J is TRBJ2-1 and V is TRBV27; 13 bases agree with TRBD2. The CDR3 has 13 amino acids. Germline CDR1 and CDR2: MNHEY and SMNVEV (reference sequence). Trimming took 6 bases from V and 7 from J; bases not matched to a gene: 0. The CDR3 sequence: CASRTSGRNEQFF. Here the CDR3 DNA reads TGTGCCAGCAGGACTAGCGGGAGGAATGAGCAGTTCTTC.

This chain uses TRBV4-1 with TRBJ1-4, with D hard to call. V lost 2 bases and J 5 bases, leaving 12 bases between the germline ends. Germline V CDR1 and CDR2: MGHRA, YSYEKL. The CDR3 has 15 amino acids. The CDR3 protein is CASSQTVTGNEKLFF. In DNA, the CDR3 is TGCGCCAGCAGCCAAACAGTCACTGGGAATGAAAAACTGTTTTTT.

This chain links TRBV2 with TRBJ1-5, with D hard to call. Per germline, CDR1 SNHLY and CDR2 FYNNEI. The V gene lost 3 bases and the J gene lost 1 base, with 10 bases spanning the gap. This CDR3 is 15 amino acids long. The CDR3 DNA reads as TGTGCCAGCAGTGACGGGAATTTGAGCAATCAGCCCCAGCATTTT. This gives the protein CASSDGNLSNQPQHF. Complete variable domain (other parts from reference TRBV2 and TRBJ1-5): EPEVTQTPSHQVTQMGQEVILRCVPISNHLYFYWYRQILGQKVEFLVSFYNNEISEKSEIFDDQFSVERPDGSNFTLKIRSTKLEDSAMYFCASSDGNLSNQPQHFGDGTRLSIL.

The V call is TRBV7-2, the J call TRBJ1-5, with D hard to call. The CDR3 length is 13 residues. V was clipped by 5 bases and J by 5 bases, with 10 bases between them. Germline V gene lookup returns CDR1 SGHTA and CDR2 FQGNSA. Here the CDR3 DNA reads TGTGCCAGCAGCCCCCTGGCCCATCAGCCCCAGCATTTT. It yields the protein CASSPLAHQPQHF.

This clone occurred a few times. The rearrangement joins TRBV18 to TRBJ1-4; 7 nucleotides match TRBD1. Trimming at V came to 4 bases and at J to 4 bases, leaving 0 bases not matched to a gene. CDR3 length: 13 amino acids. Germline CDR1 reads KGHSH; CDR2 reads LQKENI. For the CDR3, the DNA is TGTGCCAGCTCACGGGACAGTAATGAAAAACTGTTTTTT. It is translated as CASSRDSNEKLFF.

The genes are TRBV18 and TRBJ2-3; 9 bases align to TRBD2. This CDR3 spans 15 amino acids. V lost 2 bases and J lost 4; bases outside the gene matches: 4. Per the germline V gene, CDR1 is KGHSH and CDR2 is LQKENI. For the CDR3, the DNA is TGTGCCAGCTCACCAGGTAGCGGGAGATCAGATACGCAGTATTTT. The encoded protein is CASSPGSGRSDTQYF.

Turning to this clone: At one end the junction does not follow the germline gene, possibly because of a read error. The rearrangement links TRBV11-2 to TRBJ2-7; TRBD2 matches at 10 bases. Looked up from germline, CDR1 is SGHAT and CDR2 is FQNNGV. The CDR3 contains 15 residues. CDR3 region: CASSLASPSASGSSF. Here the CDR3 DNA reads TGTGCCAGCAGCTTAGCATCCCCCTCGGCTAGCGGGAGTAGCTTC.

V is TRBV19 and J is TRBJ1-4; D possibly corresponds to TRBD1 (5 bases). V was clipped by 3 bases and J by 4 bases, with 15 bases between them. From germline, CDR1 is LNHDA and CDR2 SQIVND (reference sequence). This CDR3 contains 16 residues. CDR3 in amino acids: CASSMHPQGFNEKLFF. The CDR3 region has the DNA TGTGCCAGTAGTATGCACCCTCAGGGATTTAATGAAAAACTGTTTTTT.

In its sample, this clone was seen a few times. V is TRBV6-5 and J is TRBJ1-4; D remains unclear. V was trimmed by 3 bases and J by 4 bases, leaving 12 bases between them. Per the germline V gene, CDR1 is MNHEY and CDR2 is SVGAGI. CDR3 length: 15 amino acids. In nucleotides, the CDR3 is TGTGCCAGCAGTTATAGCGGCAACCTTAATGAAAAACTGTTTTTT. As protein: CASSYSGNLNEKLFF.

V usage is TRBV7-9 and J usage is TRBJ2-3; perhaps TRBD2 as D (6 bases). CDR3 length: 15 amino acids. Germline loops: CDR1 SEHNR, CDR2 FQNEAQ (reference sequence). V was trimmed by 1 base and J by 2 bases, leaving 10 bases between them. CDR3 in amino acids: CASSLDGRDTDTQYF. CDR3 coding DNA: TGTGCCAGCAGCTTAGACGGGAGAGACACAGATACGCAGTATTTT. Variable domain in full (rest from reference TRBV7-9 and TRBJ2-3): DTGVSQNPRHKITKRGQNVTFRCDPISEHNRLYWYRQTLGQGPEFLTYFQNEAQLEKSRLLSDRFSAERPKGSFSTLEIQRTEQGDSAMYLCASSLDGRDTDTQYFGPGTRLTVL.

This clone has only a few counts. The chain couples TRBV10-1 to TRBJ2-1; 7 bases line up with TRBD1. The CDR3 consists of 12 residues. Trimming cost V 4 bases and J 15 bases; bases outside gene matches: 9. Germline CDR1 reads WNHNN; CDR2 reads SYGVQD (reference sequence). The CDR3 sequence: CASSGTGSLGFF. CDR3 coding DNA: TGCGCCAGCAGTGGGACAGGATCCTTAGGGTTCTTC.

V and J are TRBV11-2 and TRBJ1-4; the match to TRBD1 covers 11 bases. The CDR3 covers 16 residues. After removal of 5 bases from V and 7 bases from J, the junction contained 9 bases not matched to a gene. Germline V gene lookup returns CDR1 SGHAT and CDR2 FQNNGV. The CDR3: CASSHSGQGAGEKLFF. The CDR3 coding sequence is TGTGCCAGCAGCCATTCCGGACAGGGGGCGGGTGAAAAACTGTTTTTT.

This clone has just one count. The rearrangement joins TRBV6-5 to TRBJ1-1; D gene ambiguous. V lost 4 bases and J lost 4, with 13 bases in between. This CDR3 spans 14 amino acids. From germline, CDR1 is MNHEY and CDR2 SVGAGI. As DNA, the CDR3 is TGTGCCAGCAGTTCCCCAAAACGGTCCACTGAAGCTTTCTTT. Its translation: CASSSPKRSTEAFF.

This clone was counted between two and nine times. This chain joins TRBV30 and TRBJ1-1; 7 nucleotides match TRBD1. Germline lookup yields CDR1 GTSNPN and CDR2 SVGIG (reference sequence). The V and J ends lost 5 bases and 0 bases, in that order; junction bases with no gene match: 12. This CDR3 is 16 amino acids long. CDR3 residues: CAWVRGTVRLNTEAFF. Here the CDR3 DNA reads TGTGCCTGGGTCAGGGGGACTGTACGATTGAACACTGAAGCTTTCTTT.

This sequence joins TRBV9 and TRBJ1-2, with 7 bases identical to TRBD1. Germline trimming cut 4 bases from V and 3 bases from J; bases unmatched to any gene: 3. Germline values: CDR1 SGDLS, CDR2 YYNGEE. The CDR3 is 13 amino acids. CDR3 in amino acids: CASSPGTDYGYTF. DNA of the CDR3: TGTGCCAGCAGCCCCGGGACAGACTATGGCTACACCTTC.

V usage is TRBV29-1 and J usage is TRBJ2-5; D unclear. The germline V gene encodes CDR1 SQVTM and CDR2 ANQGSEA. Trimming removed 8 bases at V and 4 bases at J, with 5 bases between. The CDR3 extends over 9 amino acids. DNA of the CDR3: TGCAGCTTCATAGAGACCCAGTACTTC. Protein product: CSFIETQYF.

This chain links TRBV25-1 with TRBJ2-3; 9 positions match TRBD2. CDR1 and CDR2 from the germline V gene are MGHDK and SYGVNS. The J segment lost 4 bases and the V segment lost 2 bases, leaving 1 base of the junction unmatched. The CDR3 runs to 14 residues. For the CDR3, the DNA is TGTGCCAGCAGTGAAGAGCGGGGGGCAGATACGCAGTATTTT. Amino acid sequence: CASSEERGADTQYF.

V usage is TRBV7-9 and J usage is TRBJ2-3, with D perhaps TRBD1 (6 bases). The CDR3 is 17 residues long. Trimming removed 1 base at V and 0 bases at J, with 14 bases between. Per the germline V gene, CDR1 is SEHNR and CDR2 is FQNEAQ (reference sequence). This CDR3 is CASSLVPTGMSTDTQYF. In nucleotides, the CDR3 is TGTGCCAGCAGCTTAGTTCCTACAGGGATGAGCACAGATACGCAGTATTTT.